This TCR beta chain is drawn from a study of blood T cells in healthy people across ages. Alongside a J-beta primer mix, a sample-barcoded 5' primer served in a second PCR lasting about 7 to 11 cycles. Individual samples furnished no less than 2.5 million CDR3-containing paired-end reads apiece. In TCRdb, the 5' RACE reads were re-called with MiXCR into one record per CDR3 protein. The sample has 1.5 million to 2 million distinct CDR3 sequences, 28% seen once; the top ten hold more than 6%. The CDR3 spans 13 residues. CDR1 and CDR2 (germline): SQVTM, ANQGSEA. The V gene lost 6 bases and the J gene lost 7 bases, with 13 bases spanning the gap.

Source material: blood. This rearrangement joins TRBV29-1 to TRBJ1-6; D ambiguous. The TCR comes from a woman aged 25 to 39 in good health. CDR3 bases: TGCAGCGTGACCTGGACGGGGAATTCACCCCTCCACTTT. This codes for CSVTWTGNSPLHF.